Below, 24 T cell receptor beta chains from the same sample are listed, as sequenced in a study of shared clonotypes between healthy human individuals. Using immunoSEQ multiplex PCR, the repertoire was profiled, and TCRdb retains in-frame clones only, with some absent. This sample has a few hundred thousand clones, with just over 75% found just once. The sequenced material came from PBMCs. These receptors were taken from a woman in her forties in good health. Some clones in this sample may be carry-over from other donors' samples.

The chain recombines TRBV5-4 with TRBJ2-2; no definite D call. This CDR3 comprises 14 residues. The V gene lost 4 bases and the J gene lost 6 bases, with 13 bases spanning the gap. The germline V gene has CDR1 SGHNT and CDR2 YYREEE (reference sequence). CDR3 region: CASSPPEKPGELFF. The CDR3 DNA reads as TGTGCCAGCAGCCCCCCTGAAAAACCCGGGGAGCTGTTTTTT.

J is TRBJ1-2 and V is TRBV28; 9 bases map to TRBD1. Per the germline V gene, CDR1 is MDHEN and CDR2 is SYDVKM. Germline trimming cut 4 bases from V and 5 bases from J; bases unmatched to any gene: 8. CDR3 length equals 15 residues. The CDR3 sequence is CASSYPGQGNYGYTF. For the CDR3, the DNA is TGTGCCAGCAGTTACCCGGGACAGGGAAATTATGGCTACACCTTC.

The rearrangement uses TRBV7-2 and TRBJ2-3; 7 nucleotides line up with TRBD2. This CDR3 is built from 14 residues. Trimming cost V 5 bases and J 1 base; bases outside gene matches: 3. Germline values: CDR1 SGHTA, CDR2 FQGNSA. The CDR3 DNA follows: TGTGCCAGCAGCCCTACTAGCGGCACAGATACGCAGTATTTT. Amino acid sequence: CASSPTSGTDTQYF.

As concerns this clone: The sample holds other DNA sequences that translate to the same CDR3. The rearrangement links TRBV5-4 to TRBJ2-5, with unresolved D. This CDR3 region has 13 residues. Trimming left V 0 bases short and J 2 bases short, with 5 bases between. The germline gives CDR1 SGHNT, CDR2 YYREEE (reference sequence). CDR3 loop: CASSLERQETQYF. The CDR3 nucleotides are TGTGCCAGCAGCTTGGAGAGACAAGAGACCCAGTACTTC.

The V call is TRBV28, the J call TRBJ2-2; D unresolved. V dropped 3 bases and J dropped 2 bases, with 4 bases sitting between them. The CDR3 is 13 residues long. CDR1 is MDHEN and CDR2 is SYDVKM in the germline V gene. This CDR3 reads CASSFVNTGELFF. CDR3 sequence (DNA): TGTGCCAGCAGTTTCGTCAACACCGGGGAGCTGTTTTTT.

The CDR3 loop reads CASSLDTGAGYGYTF. In DNA, the CDR3 is TGCGCCAGCAGCTTGGATACGGGGGCCGGCTATGGCTACACCTTC. V usage is TRBV5-1 and J usage is TRBJ1-2; the D gene is possibly TRBD1 (6 bases). The CDR3 is made up of 15 amino acids. With 0 bases removed from V and 4 bases from J, the gap between germline ends came to 13 bases. CDR1 SGHRS and CDR2 YFSETQ come from the germline V gene.

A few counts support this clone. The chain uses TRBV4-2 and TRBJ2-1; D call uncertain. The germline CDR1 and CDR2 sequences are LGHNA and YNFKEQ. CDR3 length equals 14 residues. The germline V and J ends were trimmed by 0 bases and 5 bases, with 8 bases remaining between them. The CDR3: CASSQERAHNEQFF. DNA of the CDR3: TGTGCCAGCAGCCAAGAAAGGGCCCACAATGAGCAGTTCTTC.

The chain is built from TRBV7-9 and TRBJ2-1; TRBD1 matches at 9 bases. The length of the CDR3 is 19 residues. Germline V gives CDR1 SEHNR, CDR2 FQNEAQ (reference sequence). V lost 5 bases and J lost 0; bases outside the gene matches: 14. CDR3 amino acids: CASSKDRGPPLFSYNEQFF. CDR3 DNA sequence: TGTGCCAGCAGCAAGGACAGGGGTCCCCCTCTATTCTCCTACAATGAGCAGTTCTTC.

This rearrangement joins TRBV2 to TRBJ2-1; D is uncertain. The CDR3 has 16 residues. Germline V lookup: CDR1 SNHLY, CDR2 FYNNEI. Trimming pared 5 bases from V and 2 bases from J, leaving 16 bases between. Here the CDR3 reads CASSYVPGVAYNEQFF. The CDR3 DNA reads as TGTGCCAGCAGTTACGTGCCCGGAGTAGCCTACAATGAGCAGTTCTTC.

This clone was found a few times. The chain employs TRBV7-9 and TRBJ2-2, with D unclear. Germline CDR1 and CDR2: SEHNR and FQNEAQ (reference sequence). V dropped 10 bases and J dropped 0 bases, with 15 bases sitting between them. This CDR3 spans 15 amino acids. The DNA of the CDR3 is TGTGCCACCGCCCCTTCGGGCCCGAACACCGGGGAGCTGTTTTTT. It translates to CATAPSGPNTGELFF.

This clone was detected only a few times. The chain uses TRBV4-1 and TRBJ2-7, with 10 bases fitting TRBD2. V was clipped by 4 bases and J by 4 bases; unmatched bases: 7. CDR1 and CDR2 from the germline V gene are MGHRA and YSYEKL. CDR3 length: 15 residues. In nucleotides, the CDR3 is TGCGCCAGCAGCCTTCTAGCGGGAGTATGGTACGAGCAGTACTTC. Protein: CASSLLAGVWYEQYF.

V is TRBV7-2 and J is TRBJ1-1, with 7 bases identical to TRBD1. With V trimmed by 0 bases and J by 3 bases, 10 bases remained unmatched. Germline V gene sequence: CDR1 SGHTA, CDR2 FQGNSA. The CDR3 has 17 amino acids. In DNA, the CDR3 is TGTGCCAGCAGCTTAGCGGGGACAGTCCTAGGGTACACTGAAGCTTTCTTT. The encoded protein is CASSLAGTVLGYTEAFF.

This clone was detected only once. In DNA, the CDR3 is TGCGCCAGCAGCTTATCTCCAGGGACAGGCTCTGGAAACACCATATATTTT. Its translation: CASSLSPGTGSGNTIYF. The V and J genes are TRBV5-1 and TRBJ1-3; TRBD1 matches at 8 bases. The junction had 7 bases not matched to a gene; V was cut back by 2 bases and J by 0 bases. This CDR3 region has 17 residues. CDR1 and CDR2 from the germline V gene are SGHRS and YFSETQ.

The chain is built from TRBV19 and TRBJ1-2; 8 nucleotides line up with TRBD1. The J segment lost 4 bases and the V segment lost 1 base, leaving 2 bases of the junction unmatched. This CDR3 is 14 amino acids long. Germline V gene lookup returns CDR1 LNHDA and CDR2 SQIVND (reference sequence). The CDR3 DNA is TGTGCCAGTAGTATAGGTGGGACAGGCTATGGCTACACCTTC. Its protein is CASSIGGTGYGYTF.

CDR3: CASSRDGELFF. CDR3 coding DNA: TGTGCCAGCAGCCGAGACGGGGAGCTGTTTTTT. V is TRBV7-3 and J is TRBJ2-2, with D uncertain. CDR1 and CDR2 (germline): SGHTA, FQGTGA. Between the trimmed V and J ends, which lost 5 bases and 7 bases, there was a span of 5 bases. The CDR3 runs 11 residues.

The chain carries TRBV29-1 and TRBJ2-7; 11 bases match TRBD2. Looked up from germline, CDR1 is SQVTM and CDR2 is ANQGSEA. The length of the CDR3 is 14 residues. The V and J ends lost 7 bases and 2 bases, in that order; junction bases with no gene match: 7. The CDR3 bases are TGCAGCGCCGGGACTAGCGGCCTCACCTACGAGCAGTACTTC. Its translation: CSAGTSGLTYEQYF.

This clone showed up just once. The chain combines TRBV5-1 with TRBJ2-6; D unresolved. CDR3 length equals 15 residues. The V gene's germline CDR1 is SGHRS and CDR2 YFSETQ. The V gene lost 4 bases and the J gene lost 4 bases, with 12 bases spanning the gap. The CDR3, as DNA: TGCGCCAGCAGCCCGACCGCTGGAGGGGCCAACGTCCTGACTTTC. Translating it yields CASSPTAGGANVLTF.

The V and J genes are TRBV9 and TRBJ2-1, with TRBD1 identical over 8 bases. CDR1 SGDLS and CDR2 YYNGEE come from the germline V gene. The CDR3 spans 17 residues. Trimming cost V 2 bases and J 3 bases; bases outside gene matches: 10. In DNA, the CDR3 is TGTGCCAGCAGCGTGCGGACAGGGAGGCCTGACTACAATGAGCAGTTCTTC. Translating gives CASSVRTGRPDYNEQFF.

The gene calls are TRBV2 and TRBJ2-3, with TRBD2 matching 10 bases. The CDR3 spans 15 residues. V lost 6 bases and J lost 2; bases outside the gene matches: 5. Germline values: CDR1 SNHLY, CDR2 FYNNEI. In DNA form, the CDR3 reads TGTGCCAGCAGAACAGCGGGAGGGTCCACAGATACGCAGTATTTT. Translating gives CASRTAGGSTDTQYF.

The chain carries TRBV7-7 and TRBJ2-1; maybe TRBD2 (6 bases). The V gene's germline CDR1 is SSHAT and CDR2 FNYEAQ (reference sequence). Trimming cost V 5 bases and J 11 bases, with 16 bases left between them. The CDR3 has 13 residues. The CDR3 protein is CASSPSPAGQQFF. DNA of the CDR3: TGTGCCAGCAGCCCGAGTCCGGCGGGGCAGCAGTTCTTC.

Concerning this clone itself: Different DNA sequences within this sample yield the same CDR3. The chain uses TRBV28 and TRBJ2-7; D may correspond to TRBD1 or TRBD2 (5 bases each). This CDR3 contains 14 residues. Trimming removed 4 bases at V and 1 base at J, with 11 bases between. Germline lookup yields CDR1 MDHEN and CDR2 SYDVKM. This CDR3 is CASSSPGRSYEQYF. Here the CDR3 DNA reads TGTGCCAGCAGTTCCCCAGGGAGATCCTACGAGCAGTACTTC.

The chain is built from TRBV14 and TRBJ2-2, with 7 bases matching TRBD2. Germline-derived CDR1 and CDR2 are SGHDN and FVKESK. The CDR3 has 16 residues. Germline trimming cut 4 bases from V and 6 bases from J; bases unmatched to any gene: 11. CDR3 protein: CASSLFWGRAAGELFF. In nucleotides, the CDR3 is TGTGCCAGCAGCCTCTTCTGGGGGAGGGCTGCCGGGGAGCTGTTTTTT.

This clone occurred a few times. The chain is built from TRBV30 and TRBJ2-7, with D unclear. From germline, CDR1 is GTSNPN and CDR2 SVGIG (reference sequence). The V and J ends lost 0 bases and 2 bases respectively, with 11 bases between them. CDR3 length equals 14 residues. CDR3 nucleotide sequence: TGTGCCTGGAGTGTCCGACACTTACCCTACGAGCAGTACTTC. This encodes CAWSVRHLPYEQYF. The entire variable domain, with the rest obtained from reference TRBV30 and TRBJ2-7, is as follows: SQTIHQWPATLVQPVGSPLSLECTVEGTSNPNLYWYRQAAGRGLQLLFYSVGIGQISSEVPQNLSASRPQDRQFILSSKKLLLSDSGFYLCAWSVRHLPYEQYFGPGTRLTVT.

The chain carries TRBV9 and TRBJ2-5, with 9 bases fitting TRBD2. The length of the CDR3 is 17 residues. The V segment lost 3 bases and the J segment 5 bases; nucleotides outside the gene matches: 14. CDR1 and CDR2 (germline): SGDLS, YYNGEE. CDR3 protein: CASSATAGLAGLETQYF. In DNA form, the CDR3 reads TGTGCCAGCAGCGCCACGGCCGGGCTAGCGGGACTGGAGACCCAGTACTTC.